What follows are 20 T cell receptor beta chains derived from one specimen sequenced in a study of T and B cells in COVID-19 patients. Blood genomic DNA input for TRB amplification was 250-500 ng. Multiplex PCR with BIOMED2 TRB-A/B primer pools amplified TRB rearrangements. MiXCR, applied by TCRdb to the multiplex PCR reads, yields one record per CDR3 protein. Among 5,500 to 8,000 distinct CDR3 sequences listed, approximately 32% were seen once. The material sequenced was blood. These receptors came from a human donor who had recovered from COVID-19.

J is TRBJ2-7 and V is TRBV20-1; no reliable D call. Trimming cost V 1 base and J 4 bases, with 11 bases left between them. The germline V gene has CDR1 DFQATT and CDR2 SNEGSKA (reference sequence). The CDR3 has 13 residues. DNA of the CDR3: TGCAGTGCTAGAGCACCTTGGGGATACGAGCAGTACGTC. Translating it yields CSARAPWGYEQYV.

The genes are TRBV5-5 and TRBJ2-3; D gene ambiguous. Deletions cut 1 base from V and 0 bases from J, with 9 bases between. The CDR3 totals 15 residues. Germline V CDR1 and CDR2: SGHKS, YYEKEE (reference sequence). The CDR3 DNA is TGTGCCAGCAGCTTGTTTGGTGGGAGCACAGATACGCAGTATTTT. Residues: CASSLFGGSTDTQYF.

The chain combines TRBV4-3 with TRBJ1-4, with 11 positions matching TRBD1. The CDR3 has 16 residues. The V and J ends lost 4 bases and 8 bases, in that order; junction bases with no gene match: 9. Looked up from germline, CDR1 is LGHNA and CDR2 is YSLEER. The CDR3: CASSRDRGLLGEKLFF. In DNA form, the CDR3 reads TGCGCCAGCAGCCGGGACAGGGGGTTACTGGGGGAAAAACTGTTTTTT.

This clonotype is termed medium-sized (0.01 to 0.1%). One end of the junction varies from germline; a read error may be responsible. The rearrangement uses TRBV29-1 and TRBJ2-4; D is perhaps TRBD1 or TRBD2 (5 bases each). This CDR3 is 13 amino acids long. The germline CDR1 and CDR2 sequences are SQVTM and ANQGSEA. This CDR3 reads CSAEMGVAQIQYF. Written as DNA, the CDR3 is TGCAGCGCTGAAATGGGGGTGGCCCAAATTCAGTACTTC.

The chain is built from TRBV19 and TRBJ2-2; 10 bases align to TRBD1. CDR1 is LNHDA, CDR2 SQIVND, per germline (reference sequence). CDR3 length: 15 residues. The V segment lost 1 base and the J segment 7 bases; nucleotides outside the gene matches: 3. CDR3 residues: CASSIGTGGIGELFF. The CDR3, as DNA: TGTGCCAGTAGTATAGGGACAGGGGGAATCGGGGAGCTGTTTTTT. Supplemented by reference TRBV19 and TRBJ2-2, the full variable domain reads DGGITQSPKYLFRKEGQNVTLSCEQNLNHDAMYWYRQDPGQGLRLIYYSQIVNDFQKGDIAEGYSVSREKKESFPLTVTSAQKNPTAFYLCASSIGTGGIGELFFGEGSRLTVL.

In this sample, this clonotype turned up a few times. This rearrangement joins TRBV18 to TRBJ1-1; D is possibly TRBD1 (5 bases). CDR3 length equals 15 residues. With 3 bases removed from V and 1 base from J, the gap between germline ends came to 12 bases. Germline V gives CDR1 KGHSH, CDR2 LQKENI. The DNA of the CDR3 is TGTGCCAGCTCACCCCTGGGGGACGGGAACACTGAAGCTTTCTTT. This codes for CASSPLGDGNTEAFF.

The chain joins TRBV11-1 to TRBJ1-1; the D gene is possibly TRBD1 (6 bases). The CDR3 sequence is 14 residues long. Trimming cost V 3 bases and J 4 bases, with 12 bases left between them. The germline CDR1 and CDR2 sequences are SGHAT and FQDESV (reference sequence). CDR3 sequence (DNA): TGTGCCAGCAGCTTGGGTCGGGGGCCCACTGAAGCTTTCTTT. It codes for CASSLGRGPTEAFF.

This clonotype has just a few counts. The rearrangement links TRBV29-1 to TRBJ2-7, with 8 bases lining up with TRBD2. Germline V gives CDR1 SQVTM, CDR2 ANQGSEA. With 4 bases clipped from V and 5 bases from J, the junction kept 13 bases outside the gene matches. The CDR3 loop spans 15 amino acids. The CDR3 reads CSVGYPRGGGDEQYF. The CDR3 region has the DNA TGCAGCGTTGGGTACCCCCGGGGGGGGGGGGACGAGCAGTACTTC.

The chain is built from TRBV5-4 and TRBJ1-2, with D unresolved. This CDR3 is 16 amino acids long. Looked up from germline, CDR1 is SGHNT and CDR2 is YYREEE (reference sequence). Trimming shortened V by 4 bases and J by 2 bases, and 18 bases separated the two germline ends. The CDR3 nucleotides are TGTGCCAGCAGCCTAGCGGCCCTTCCCCTAAACTATGGCTACACCTTC. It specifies CASSLAALPLNYGYTF.

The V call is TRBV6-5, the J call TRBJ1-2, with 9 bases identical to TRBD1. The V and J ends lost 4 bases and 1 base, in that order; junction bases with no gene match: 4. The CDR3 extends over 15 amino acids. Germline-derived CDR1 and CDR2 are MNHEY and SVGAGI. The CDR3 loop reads CASSWATGGNYGYTF. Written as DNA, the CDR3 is TGTGCCAGCAGTTGGGCGACAGGGGGTAACTATGGCTACACCTTC.

CDR3 bases: TGTGCCAGCAGCTTATCAGCGGGGCGGAAAACTGAAGCTTTCTTT. This encodes CASSLSAGRKTEAFF. V is TRBV7-6 and J is TRBJ1-1; tentative D call: TRBD1 (5 bases). The CDR3 is made up of 15 amino acids. Trimming pared 2 bases from V and 5 bases from J, leaving 15 bases between. Germline-derived CDR1 and CDR2 are SGHVS and FNYEAQ. Looking up the rest from reference TRBV7-6 and TRBJ1-1 gives the full variable domain: GAGVSQSPRYKVTKRGQDVALRCDPISGHVSLYWYRQALGQGPEFLTYFNYEAQQDKSGLPNDRFSAERPEGSISTLTIQRTEQRDSAMYRCASSLSAGRKTEAFFGQGTRLTVV.

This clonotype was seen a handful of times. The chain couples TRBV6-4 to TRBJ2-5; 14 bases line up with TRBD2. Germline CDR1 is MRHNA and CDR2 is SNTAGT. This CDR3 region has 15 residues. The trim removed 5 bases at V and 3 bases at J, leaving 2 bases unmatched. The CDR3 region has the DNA TGTGCCAGCAGTCGGACTAGCGGGGGGAAAGAGACCCAGTACTTC. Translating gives CASSRTSGGKETQYF.

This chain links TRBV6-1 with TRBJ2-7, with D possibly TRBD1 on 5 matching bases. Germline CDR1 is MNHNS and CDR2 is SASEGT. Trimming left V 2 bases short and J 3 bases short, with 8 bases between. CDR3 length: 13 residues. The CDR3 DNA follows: TGTGCCAGCAGTGAATGGGGCGGCTACGAGCAGTACGTC. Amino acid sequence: CASSEWGGYEQYV.

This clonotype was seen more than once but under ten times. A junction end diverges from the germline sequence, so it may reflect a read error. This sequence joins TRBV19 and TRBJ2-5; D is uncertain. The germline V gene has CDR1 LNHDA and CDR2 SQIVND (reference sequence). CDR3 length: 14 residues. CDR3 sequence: CASSIYPWSPAGNF. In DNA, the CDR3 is TGTGCCAGTAGTATTTATCCCTGGAGCCCGGCCGGTAACTTC.

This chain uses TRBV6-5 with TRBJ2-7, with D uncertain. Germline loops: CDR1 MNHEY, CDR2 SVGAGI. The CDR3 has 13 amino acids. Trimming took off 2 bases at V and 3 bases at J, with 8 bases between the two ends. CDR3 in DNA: TGTGCCAGCAGTTACCCTCGTCGCTACGAGCAGTACGTC. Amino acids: CASSYPRRYEQYV.

The CDR3 sequence is CASSPPPSGGIFGELFF. DNA of the CDR3: TGTGCCAGCAGTCCCCCGCCTAGCGGGGGGATTTTCGGGGAGCTGTTTTTT. The V and J genes are TRBV6-2 or TRBV6-3 and TRBJ2-2, with 11 bases fitting TRBD2. Germline trimming cut 5 bases from V and 7 bases from J; bases unmatched to any gene: 12. The CDR3 covers 17 residues. CDR1 is MNHEY, CDR2 SVGEGT, per germline.

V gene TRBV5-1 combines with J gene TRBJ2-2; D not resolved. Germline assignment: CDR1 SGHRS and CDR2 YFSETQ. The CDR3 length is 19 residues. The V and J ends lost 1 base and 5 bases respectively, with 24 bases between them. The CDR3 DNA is TGCGCCAGCAGCTTGATGGCAGTCCCTCGGCCTCCCAGGACCGGGGAGCTGTTTTTT. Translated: CASSLMAVPRPPRTGELFF.

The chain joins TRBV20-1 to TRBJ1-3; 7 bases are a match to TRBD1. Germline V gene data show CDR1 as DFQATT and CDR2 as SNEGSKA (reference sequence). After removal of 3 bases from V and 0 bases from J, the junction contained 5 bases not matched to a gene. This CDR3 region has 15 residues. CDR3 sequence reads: CSARPTGTSGNTIYF. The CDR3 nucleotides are TGCAGTGCTAGGCCGACAGGGACCTCTGGAAACACCATATATTTT.

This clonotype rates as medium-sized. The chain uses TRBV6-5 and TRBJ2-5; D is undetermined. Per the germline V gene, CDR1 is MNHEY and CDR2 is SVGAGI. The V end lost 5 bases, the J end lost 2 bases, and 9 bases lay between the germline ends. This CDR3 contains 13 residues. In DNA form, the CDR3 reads TGTGCCAGCAGTCGTGACCCTCAAGAGACCCAGTACTTC. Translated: CASSRDPQETQYF.

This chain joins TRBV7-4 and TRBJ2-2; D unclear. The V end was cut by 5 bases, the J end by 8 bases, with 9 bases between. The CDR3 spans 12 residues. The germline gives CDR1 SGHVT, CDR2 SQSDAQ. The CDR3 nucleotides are TGTGCCAGCAGCAGAGTTATGGGGGAGCTGTTTTTT. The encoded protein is CASSRVMGELFF. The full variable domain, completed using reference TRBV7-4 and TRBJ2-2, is GAGVSQSPRYKVAKRGRDVALRCDSISGHVTLYWYRQTLGQGSEVLTYSQSDAQRDKSGRPSGRFSAERPERSVSTLKIQRTEQGDSAVYLCASSRVMGELFFGEGSRLTVL.